This is a list of T cell receptor beta chains from one sample in a study of memory CD4+ T cells and cytomegalovirus serostatus. The method was immunoSEQ multiplex PCR; TCRdb's version includes in-frame clones alone and lacks a portion of them. The data show about 25,000 clones, roughly 75% seen once. Sequencing was done on a sample of memory CD4+ T cells from blood. All receptors come from an adult in good health and CMV-seronegative. Both conserved end residues are part of each CDR3. The D gene is left open where the match is weak. Only some rows state a clone size, as once, few, many or a class for expanded clones.

clone size,V gene,J gene,D gene,CDR3 DNA,CDR3 protein
-,TRBV6-1,TRBJ1-6,TRBD1,TGTGCCAGCACAGGGACAGGCCAAATGTCACCCCTCCACTTT,CASTGTGQMSPLHF
-,TRBV30,TRBJ1-4,-,TGTGCCTGGAGTGTAGGCCGCACAGCGAGGAAACTGTTTTTT,CAWSVGRTARKLFF
-,TRBV10-1,TRBJ2-2,-,TGCGCCAGCAGTGATCGTTTGAACACCGGGGAGCTGTTTTTT,CASSDRLNTGELFF
-,TRBV5-1,TRBJ2-3,TRBD2,TGCGCCAGCAGCTTTAGCGGGGGCCTCACAGATACGCAGTATTTT,CASSFSGGLTDTQYF
few,TRBV7-2,TRBJ2-2,-,TGTGCCAGCAGCGTCTCGACCGGGGAGCTGTTTTTT,CASSVSTGELFF
-,TRBV6-5,TRBJ1-4,-,TGTGCCAGCAGCCTTGCAGTTGCAACTAATGAAAAACTGTTTTTT,CASSLAVATNEKLFF
-,TRBV28,TRBJ1-2,TRBD1,TGTGCGATCGGGACAGGGGAATCGCAGGGCTACACCTTC,CAIGTGESQGYTF
-,TRBV4-2,TRBJ1-3,-,TGTGCCAGCAGCCCGGACACCACCCTCTCTGGAAACACCATATATTTT,CASSPDTTLSGNTIYF
-,TRBV7-2,TRBJ2-6,-,TGTGCCACCTTTGGGACTGGGGCCAACGTCCTGACTTTC,CATFGTGANVLTF
-,TRBV12-2,TRBJ1-2,-,TGTGCAAGTCGCTATAACTTGACAGGGTCTGACGGCTACACCTTC,CASRYNLTGSDGYTF
-,TRBV4-3,TRBJ2-7,-,TGCGCCAGCAGCCAAGACCCAGGTCCCTACGAGCAGTACTTC,CASSQDPGPYEQYF
-,TRBV4-2,TRBJ2-3,-,TGTGCCAGCAGCCATCAACGGGAGCGTAGCACAGATACGCAGTATTTT,CASSHQRERSTDTQYF
-,TRBV7-8,TRBJ2-7,TRBD1,TGTGCCAGCAGCTTAGGCGGCAGGGGGATCGAGCAGTACTTC,CASSLGGRGIEQYF
-,TRBV14,TRBJ1-4,-,TGTGCCAGCAGCCCGAAAATCCTTTTT,CASSPKILF
-,TRBV5-4,TRBJ2-3,-,TGTGCCAGCAGCTCAATTGACAGAACTAGCACAGATACGCAGTATTTT,CASSSIDRTSTDTQYF
-,TRBV7-2,TRBJ2-3,-,TGTGCCAGCAGCCACTACGGGGATACGCAGTATTTT,CASSHYGDTQYF
-,TRBV14,TRBJ1-5,-,TGTGCCACCCACCGGGGACCGACGGTCAGGCAGCCCCAGCATTTT,CATHRGPTVRQPQHF
once,TRBV10-3,TRBJ2-3,-,TGTGCCATCAGTGACGGCGGGAGCACAGATACGCAGTATTTT,CAISDGGSTDTQYF
-,TRBV5-4,TRBJ2-7,TRBD1,TGTGCCAGCAGCTTGGATGGGACAGGGACCTACGAGCAGTACTTC,CASSLDGTGTYEQYF
-,TRBV6-1,TRBJ1-2,-,TGTGCCAGCAGTGAAGATAAAGGGGGAAGTTTTCGAAATGGCTACACCTTC,CASSEDKGGSFRNGYTF
-,TRBV6-1,TRBJ1-5,TRBD1,TGTGCCAGCAGTGACTGGGGACAGGGGCTTTATCAGCCCCAGCATTTT,CASSDWGQGLYQPQHF
-,TRBV6-5,TRBJ2-3,TRBD2,TGTGCCAGCAGTTTCCAGCGGGGGAGCACAGATACGCAGTATTTT,CASSFQRGSTDTQYF
-,TRBV5-5,TRBJ1-1,-,TGTGCCAGCAGCTTGGGTGTAGTCACTGAAGCTTTCTTT,CASSLGVVTEAFF
-,TRBV9,TRBJ1-2,-,TGTGCCAGCAGCGTAGGGGCAGCTACTTTAGGGGGCTACACCTTC,CASSVGAATLGGYTF
-,TRBV27,TRBJ2-7,-,TGTGCCAGCAGCAGCGTAGGGGGTGAGCAGTACTTC,CASSSVGGEQYF
-,TRBV28,TRBJ2-1,-,TGTGCCAGCACCTTGGGCAGGGAGCAGTTCTTC,CASTLGREQFF
few,TRBV30,TRBJ2-7,-,TGTGCCTGGAGGACTCTCCGGGTCGAGCAGTACTTC,CAWRTLRVEQYF
-,TRBV6-5,TRBJ2-3,-,TGTGCCAGCAGTCGCGCGCAGTTTAGCACAGATACGCAGTATTTT,CASSRAQFSTDTQYF
few,TRBV10-3,TRBJ2-1,-,TGTGCCATCAGTGTTTCGGTCTACAATGAGCAGTTCTTC,CAISVSVYNEQFF
-,TRBV7-6,TRBJ2-5,TRBD2,TGTGCCAGCAAACTAGCGGGGGAGTATGAGACCCAGTACTTC,CASKLAGEYETQYF
-,TRBV7-7,TRBJ2-5,TRBD1,TGTGCCAGCAGCCCACTCCAGGGGGCTTGGGAGACCCAGTACTTC,CASSPLQGAWETQYF
-,TRBV15,TRBJ2-7,-,TGTGCCACCAGCAGAGATTGGACCGAGCAGTACTTC,CATSRDWTEQYF
-,TRBV10-3,TRBJ2-5,TRBD2,TGTGCCATCAGTGAAACTAGCGGGGGGGCGCAAACGTCCAAAACCCTCCAAGAGACCCAGTACTTC,CAISETSGGAQTSKTLQETQYF
-,TRBV30,TRBJ2-7,TRBD2,TGTGCCTGGAGTGTAGGGACTAGCGGCTCCTACGAGCAGTACTTC,CAWSVGTSGSYEQYF
-,TRBV11-2,TRBJ1-5,-,TGTGCCAGCAGCTTAATGGGACACGCGAATCAGCCCCAGCATTTT,CASSLMGHANQPQHF
-,TRBV10-3,TRBJ1-2,-,TGTGCCATCGGGGATTATGGACATGGCTACACCTTC,CAIGDYGHGYTF
-,TRBV6-1,TRBJ1-5,-,TGTGCCAGCAGTGAAGATCCCTCGGGGAATCAGCCCCAGCATTTT,CASSEDPSGNQPQHF
-,TRBV7-2,TRBJ1-2,TRBD1,TGTGCCAGCAGCTTGGAGGACAGGGGCGCAACCTATGGCTACACCTTC,CASSLEDRGATYGYTF
-,TRBV2,TRBJ2-4,-,TGTGCCAGCAGTGACCAACGGGGTTTTCAGTACTTC,CASSDQRGFQYF
-,TRBV6-5,TRBJ2-7,TRBD1,TGTGCCAGCAGTCCGTGGGACAGTTACGAGCAGTACTTC,CASSPWDSYEQYF
once,TRBV7-8,TRBJ2-2,-,TGTGCCAGCAGCTTTGGACCGTTTGGACAGAACACCGGGGAGCTGTTTTTT,CASSFGPFGQNTGELFF
-,TRBV27,TRBJ2-3,-,TGTGCCAGCAGTACTCGCTCCGCGGGCACAGATACGCAGTATTTT,CASSTRSAGTDTQYF
-,TRBV6-6,TRBJ1-2,-,TGTGCCAGCAGCTACTCCCAGAAAGGGGCGGACTATGGCTACACCTTC,CASSYSQKGADYGYTF
-,TRBV28,TRBJ1-4,-,TGTGCCAGCAGAAGGGGGAATGAAAAACTGTTTTTT,CASRRGNEKLFF
-,TRBV11-2,TRBJ1-1,TRBD1,TGTGCCAGCAGCGCCTCCGGGACAGGGGGCCCATCGACTGAAGCTTTCTTT,CASSASGTGGPSTEAFF
-,TRBV29-1,TRBJ1-5,-,TGCAGCGTTGTATCAGGGGAAGGTCAGCCCCAGCATTTT,CSVVSGEGQPQHF
-,TRBV6-1,TRBJ1-2,-,TGTGCCAGCAGTGATCGGGGGGCGGGTGGCTACACCTTC,CASSDRGAGGYTF
-,TRBV2,TRBJ1-5,TRBD1,TGTGCCAGCAGTGACCTGGGACAGGGAAGTCAGCCCCAGCATTTT,CASSDLGQGSQPQHF
-,TRBV11-2,TRBJ2-1,TRBD1,TGTGCCAGCAGCTTTCAGGGGGCGAGTGAGCAGTTCTTC,CASSFQGASEQFF
few,TRBV30,TRBJ1-1,-,TGTGCCGGGAGCGACACTGAAGCTTTCTTT,CAGSDTEAFF